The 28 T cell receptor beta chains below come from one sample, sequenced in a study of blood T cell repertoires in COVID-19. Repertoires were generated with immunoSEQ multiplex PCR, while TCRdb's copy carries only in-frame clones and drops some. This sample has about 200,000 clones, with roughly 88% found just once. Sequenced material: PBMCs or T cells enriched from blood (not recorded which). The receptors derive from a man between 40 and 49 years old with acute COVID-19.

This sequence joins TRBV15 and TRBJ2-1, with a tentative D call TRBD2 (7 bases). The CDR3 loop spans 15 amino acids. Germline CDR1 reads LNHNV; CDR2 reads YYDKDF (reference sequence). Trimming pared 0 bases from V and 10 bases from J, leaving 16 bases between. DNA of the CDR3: TGTGCCACCAGCAGAGAGGGAGGGGGGCTCGGCGAGCAGTTCTTC. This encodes CATSREGGGLGEQFF.

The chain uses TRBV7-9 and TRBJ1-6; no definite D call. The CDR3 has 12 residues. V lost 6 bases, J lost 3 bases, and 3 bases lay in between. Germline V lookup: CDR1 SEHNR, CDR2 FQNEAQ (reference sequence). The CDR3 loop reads CASSLYNSPLHF. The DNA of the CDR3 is TGTGCCAGCAGTCTCTATAATTCACCCCTCCACTTT.

CDR3 region: CASTGYEQYF. The CDR3 region has the DNA TGTGCCAGCACCGGGTACGAGCAGTACTTC. The chain couples TRBV6-5 to TRBJ2-7; D gene unclear. The germline V gene has CDR1 MNHEY and CDR2 SVGAGI. CDR3 size: 10 residues. Deletions cut 7 bases from V and 4 bases from J, with 5 bases between.

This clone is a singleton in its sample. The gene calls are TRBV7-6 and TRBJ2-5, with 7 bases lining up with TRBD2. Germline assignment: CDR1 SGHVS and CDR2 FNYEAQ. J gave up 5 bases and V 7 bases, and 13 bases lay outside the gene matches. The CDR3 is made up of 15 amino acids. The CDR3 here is CASTNLAVQVETQYF. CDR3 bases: TGTGCCAGCACGAACCTAGCGGTCCAGGTTGAGACCCAGTACTTC.

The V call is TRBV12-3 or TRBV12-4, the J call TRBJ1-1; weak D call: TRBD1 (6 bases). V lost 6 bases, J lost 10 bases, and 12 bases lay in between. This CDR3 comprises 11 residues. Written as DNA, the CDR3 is TGTGCCAGCAGGTACAGGGACGTAGCTTTCTTT. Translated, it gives CASRYRDVAFF.

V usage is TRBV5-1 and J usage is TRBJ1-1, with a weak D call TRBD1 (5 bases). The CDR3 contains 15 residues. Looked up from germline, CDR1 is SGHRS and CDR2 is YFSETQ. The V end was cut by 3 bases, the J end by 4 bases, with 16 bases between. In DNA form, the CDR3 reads TGCGCCAGCAGCTCGGACGGAGGGGTGAGCACTGAAGCTTTCTTT. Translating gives CASSSDGGVSTEAFF.

The CDR3 sequence is CASSYPGGDTQYF. DNA of the CDR3: TGTGCCAGCAGCTACCCCGGGGGGGATACGCAGTATTTT. V usage is TRBV7-6 and J usage is TRBJ2-3, with 7 positions matching TRBD2. The CDR3 runs 13 residues. The germline gives CDR1 SGHVS, CDR2 FNYEAQ. Trimming took 4 bases from V and 6 from J; bases not matched to a gene: 4.

CDR3 protein: CASSYGQGSYGYTF. The CDR3 DNA reads TGTGCCAGCAGCTACGGACAGGGGTCATATGGCTACACCTTC. This chain links TRBV5-4 with TRBJ1-2, with 9 bases that match TRBD1. The germline V gene has CDR1 SGHNT and CDR2 YYREEE (reference sequence). The CDR3 runs 14 residues. V trimming: 3 bases; J trimming: 5 bases; junction bases outside the gene matches: 5.

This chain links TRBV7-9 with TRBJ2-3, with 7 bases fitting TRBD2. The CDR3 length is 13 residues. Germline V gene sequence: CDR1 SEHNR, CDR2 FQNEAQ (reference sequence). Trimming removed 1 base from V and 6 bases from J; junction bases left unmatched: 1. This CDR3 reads CASSLVGGDTQYF. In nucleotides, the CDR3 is TGTGCCAGCAGCTTAGTCGGGGGGGATACGCAGTATTTT.

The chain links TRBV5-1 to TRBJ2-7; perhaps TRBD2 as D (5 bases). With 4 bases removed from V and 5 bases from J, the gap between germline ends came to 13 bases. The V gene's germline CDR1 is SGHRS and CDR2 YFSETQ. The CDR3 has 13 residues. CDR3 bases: TGCGCCAGCAGCGGGCCTAGCAACCACGAGCAGTACTTC. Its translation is CASSGPSNHEQYF.

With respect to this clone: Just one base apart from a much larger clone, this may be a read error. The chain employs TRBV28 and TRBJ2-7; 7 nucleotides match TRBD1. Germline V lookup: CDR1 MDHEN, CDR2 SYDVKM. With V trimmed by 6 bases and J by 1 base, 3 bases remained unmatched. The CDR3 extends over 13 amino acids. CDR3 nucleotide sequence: TGTGCCAGCAGCGTGACAGGGTCCTACGAGCAGTACTTC. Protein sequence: CASSVTGSYEQYF.

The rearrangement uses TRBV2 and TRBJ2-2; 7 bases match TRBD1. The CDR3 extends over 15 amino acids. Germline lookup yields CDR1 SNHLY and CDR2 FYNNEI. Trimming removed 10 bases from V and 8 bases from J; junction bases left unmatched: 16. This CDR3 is CATTQGVPSQGELFF. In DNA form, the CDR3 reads TGTGCCACAACCCAGGGGGTCCCCTCCCAAGGGGAGCTGTTTTTT.

CDR3 region: CASSFSSGGREKLFF. For the CDR3, the DNA is TGTGCCAGCAGCTTCTCCTCAGGGGGCAGAGAAAAACTGTTTTTT. This sequence joins TRBV11-2 and TRBJ1-4; TRBD1 aligns across 8 bases. The CDR3 contains 15 residues. Germline V gene lookup returns CDR1 SGHAT and CDR2 FQNNGV. With V trimmed by 3 bases and J by 8 bases, 8 bases remained unmatched.

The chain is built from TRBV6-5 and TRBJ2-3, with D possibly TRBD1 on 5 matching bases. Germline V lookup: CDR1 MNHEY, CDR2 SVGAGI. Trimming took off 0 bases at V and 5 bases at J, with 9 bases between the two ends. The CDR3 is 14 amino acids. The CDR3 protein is CASSYSRGRDTQYF. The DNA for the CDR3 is TGTGCCAGCAGTTACTCTAGGGGCCGAGATACGCAGTATTTT.

CDR3 amino acids: CASSLGTNKGRRNQPQHF. In DNA form, the CDR3 reads TGTGCCAGTAGCCTAGGGACAAACAAGGGACGGCGCAATCAGCCCCAGCATTTT. V gene TRBV19 combines with J gene TRBJ1-5; TRBD1 is a possible D gene (6 bases). Germline CDR1 reads LNHDA; CDR2 reads SQIVND (reference sequence). V was pared by 6 bases and J by 2 bases, with 23 bases between. The CDR3 length is 18 residues.

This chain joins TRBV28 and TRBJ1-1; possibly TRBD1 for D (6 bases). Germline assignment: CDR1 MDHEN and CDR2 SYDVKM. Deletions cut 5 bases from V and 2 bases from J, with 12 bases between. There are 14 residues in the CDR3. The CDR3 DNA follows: TGTGCCAGCAGTCCCGGGACACCAAACACTGAAGCTTTCTTT. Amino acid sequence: CASSPGTPNTEAFF.

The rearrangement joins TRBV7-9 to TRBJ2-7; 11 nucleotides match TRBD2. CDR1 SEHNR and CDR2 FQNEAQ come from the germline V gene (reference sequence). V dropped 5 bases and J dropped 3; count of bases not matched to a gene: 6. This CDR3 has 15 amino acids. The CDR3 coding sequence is TGTGCCAGCAGCATTACTAGCGGGGGTCTCTACGAGCAGTACTTC. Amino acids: CASSITSGGLYEQYF.

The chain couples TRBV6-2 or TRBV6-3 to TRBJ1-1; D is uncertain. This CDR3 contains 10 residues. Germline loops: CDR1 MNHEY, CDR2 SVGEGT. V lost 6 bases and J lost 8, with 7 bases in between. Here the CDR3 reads CASSRGEAFF. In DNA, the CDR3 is TGTGCCAGCAGCCGAGGAGAAGCTTTCTTT.

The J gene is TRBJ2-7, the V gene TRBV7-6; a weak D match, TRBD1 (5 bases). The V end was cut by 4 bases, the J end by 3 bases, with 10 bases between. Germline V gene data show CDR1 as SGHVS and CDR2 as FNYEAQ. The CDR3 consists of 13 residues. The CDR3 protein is CASSSGHNYEQYF. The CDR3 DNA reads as TGTGCCAGCAGCTCCGGACATAACTACGAGCAGTACTTC.

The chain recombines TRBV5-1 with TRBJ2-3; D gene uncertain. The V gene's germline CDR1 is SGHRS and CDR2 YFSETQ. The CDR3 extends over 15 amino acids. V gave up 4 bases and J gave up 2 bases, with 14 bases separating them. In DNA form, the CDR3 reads TGCGCCAGCAGCACGACTGAACAACTCACAGATACGCAGTATTTT. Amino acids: CASSTTEQLTDTQYF.

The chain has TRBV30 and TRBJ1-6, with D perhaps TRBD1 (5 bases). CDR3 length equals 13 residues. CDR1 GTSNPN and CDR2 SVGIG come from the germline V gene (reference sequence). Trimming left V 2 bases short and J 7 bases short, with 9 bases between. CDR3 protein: CAWSYRPNSPLHF. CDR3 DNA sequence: TGTGCCTGGAGTTACAGGCCGAATTCACCCCTCCACTTT.

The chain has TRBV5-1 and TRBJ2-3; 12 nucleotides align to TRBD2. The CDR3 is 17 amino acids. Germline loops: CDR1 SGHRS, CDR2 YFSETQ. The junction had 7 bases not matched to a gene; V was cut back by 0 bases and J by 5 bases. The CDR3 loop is CASSLEASGRVIDTQYF. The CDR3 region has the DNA TGCGCCAGCAGCTTGGAGGCTAGCGGGAGGGTGATAGATACGCAGTATTTT.

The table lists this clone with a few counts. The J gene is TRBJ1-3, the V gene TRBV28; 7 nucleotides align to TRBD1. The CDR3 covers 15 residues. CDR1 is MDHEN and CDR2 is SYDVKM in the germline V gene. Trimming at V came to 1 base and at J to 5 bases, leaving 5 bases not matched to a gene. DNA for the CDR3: TGTGCCAGCAGTTTATCTCTGACAGGGAGAAACACCATATATTTT. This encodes CASSLSLTGRNTIYF.

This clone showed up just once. The CDR3 DNA follows: TGTGCCATCAGTGAGGAGGGGACAGGGGCGGATGAAAAACTGTTTTTT. It codes for CAISEEGTGADEKLFF. This chain links TRBV10-3 with TRBJ1-4; 10 nucleotides match TRBD1. The germline V gene has CDR1 ENHRY and CDR2 SYGVKD. The junction had 6 bases not matched to a gene; V was cut back by 2 bases and J by 6 bases. The length of the CDR3 is 16 residues.

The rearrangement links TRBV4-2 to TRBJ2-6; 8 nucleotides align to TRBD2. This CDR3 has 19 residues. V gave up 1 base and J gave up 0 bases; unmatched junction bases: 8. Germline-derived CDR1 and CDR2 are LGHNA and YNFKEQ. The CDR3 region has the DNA TGTGCCAGCAGCCAAGTAGGTAGCGGGGATCTCTCTGGGGCCAACGTCCTGACTTTC. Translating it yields CASSQVGSGDLSGANVLTF.

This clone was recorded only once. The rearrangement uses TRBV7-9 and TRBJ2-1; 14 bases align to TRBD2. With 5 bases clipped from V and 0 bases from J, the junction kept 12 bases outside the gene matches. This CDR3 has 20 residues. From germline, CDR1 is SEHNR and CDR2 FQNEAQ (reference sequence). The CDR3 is CASSTPGTSGSLSSYNEQFF. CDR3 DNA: TGTGCCAGCAGCACCCCCGGGACTAGCGGGAGCCTGAGCTCCTACAATGAGCAGTTCTTC.

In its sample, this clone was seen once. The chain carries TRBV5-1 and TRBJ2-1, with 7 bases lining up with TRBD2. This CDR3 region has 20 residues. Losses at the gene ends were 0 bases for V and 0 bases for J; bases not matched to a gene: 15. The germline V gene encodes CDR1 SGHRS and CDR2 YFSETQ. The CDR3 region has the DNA TGCGCCAGCAGCTTGGTGGAAGGTAGCGGGCCGGGAAGCTCCTACAATGAGCAGTTCTTC. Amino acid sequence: CASSLVEGSGPGSSYNEQFF.

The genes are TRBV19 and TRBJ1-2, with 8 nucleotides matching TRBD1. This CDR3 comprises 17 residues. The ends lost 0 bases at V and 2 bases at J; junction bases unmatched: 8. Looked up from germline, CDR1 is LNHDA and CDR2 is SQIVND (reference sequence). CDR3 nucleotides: TGTGCCAGTAGTATAGATCAGGCAGGGGGCGCGAACTATGGCTACACCTTC. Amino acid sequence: CASSIDQAGGANYGYTF.